This T cell receptor beta chain is drawn from a study of CD8 T cells in ankylosing spondylitis. Findings and caveats of the study: Enrichment of disease-linked clones was reportedly significant in matched ankylosing spondylitis synovial fluid. Researchers report that disease-linked clones proved CD8+ and relatively rare in peripheral blood. A number of the motif variants had already been described in reactive arthritis synovial fluid and blood. It appeared that ankylosing spondylitis blood was characterized by a TCR beta motif of roughly 8 highly homologous variants.

This clonotype has ten or more counts. Its antigen is still unknown. The CDR3 spans 15 residues. After removal of 4 bases from V and 5 bases from J, the junction contained 9 bases not matched to a gene. Germline V gene sequence: CDR1 SQVTM, CDR2 ANQGSEA. Scientists made TCR beta libraries using quantitative 5'-RACE with molecular barcodes. TCRdb passed the 5' RACE reads through MiXCR, listing each CDR3 protein once. The data hold some 840,000 distinct CDR3 sequences, with around 11% observed a single time. The source material was blood, either unsorted or a sorted T cell fraction (not recorded which). This chain connects TRBV29-1 to TRBJ2-1; 9 nucleotides match TRBD1. The TCR comes from a male donor with ankylosing spondylitis. In nucleotides, the CDR3 is TGCAGCGTTGCCTCCGGGACAGGGTGGAACAATGAGCAGTTCTTC. Its protein product is CSVASGTGWNNEQFF.